Presented here are 26 T cell receptor beta chains from one specimen sequenced in a study of blood T cell repertoires in COVID-19. The table came from immunoSEQ multiplex PCR; TCRdb's copy has only in-frame clones and leaves some out. Of 200,000 to 250,000 clones in the sample, approximately 82% are singletons; the top ten hold 15%. Sequencing was done on a sample of PBMCs or T cells enriched from blood (not recorded which). Source of these receptors: a man aged 35 to 55 who had recovered from COVID-19.

This chain uses TRBV19 with TRBJ2-1, with 8 nucleotides matching TRBD2. V lost 7 bases and J lost 0; bases outside the gene matches: 8. Germline V gene data show CDR1 as LNHDA and CDR2 as SQIVND (reference sequence). The CDR3 spans 16 residues. The CDR3 region has the DNA TGTGCCAGTAAGGGACGGGAGGGCATCTCCTACAATGAGCAGTTCTTC. This encodes CASKGREGISYNEQFF.

The rearrangement joins TRBV2 to TRBJ2-7; a weak D match, TRBD2 (6 bases). V was shortened by 9 bases and J by 0 bases, with 18 bases between the two germline ends. This CDR3 has 15 residues. The germline gives CDR1 SNHLY, CDR2 FYNNEI. DNA for the CDR3: TGTGCCAGTCTACCCTCGGGGGAAGTCTCCTACGAGCAGTACTTC. It codes for CASLPSGEVSYEQYF. Looking up the rest from reference TRBV2 and TRBJ2-7 gives the full variable domain: EPEVTQTPSHQVTQMGQEVILRCVPISNHLYFYWYRQILGQKVEFLVSFYNNEISEKSEIFDDQFSVERPDGSNFTLKIRSTKLEDSAMYFCASLPSGEVSYEQYFGPGTRLTVT.

The chain links TRBV18 to TRBJ1-1; 7 positions agree with TRBD1. Looked up from germline, CDR1 is KGHSH and CDR2 is LQKENI. V was pared by 5 bases and J by 12 bases, with 9 bases of the junction left unmatched. The CDR3 contains 12 residues. The chain's CDR3 is CASSERQGRPFF. In DNA, the CDR3 is TGTGCCAGCTCAGAGAGACAGGGCCGGCCTTTCTTT.

The rearrangement links TRBV7-9 to TRBJ1-1; D gene unclear. CDR1 is SEHNR, CDR2 FQNEAQ, per germline (reference sequence). With 2 bases removed from V and 4 bases from J, the gap between germline ends came to 11 bases. The CDR3 consists of 14 residues. CDR3 nucleotides: TGTGCCAGCAGCTTAACCGAACCCGGCACTGAAGCTTTCTTT. Its translation is CASSLTEPGTEAFF.

This clone is a singleton in its sample. The chain links TRBV4-1 to TRBJ2-2; unclear D gene. This CDR3 is 14 amino acids long. Germline CDR1 reads MGHRA; CDR2 reads YSYEKL. V shed 4 bases and J shed 4 bases, with 10 bases lying between them. This CDR3 is CASSLESGTGELFF. Written as DNA, the CDR3 is TGCGCCAGCAGCCTAGAATCGGGCACCGGGGAGCTGTTTTTT.

The chain has TRBV5-5 and TRBJ2-1, with 7 bases aligning to TRBD2. Germline CDR1 is SGHKS and CDR2 is YYEKEE (reference sequence). This CDR3 is built from 15 residues. Losses at the gene ends were 6 bases for V and 8 bases for J; bases not matched to a gene: 14. The CDR3 nucleotides read TGTGCCAGCAACCCCGGGGGGACCCGGGGCTATGAGCAGTTCTTC. Amino acid sequence: CASNPGGTRGYEQFF. The full variable domain, completed using reference TRBV5-5 and TRBJ2-1, is DAGVTQSPTHLIKTRGQQVTLRCSPISGHKSVSWYQQVLGQGPQFIFQYYEKEERGRGNFPDRFSARQFPNYSSELNVNALLLGDSALYLCASNPGGTRGYEQFFGPGTRLTVL.

The chain carries TRBV11-2 and TRBJ2-1; 10 bases fit TRBD1. CDR1 is SGHAT and CDR2 is FQNNGV in the germline V gene. The V segment lost 1 base and the J segment 4 bases; nucleotides outside the gene matches: 7. This CDR3 region has 17 residues. The CDR3 loop is CASSLVSGQGVYNEQFF. Written as DNA, the CDR3 is TGTGCCAGCAGCTTAGTATCCGGACAGGGGGTTTACAATGAGCAGTTCTTC. The full variable domain, in which reference TRBV11-2 and TRBJ2-1 provide the parts outside the CDR3, is EAGVAQSPRYKIIEKRQSVAFWCNPISGHATLYWYQQILGQGPKLLIQFQNNGVVDDSQLPKDRFSAERLKGVDSTLKIQPAKLEDSAVYLCASSLVSGQGVYNEQFFGPGTRLTVL.

The chain employs TRBV9 and TRBJ2-2; D not resolved. Trimming removed 0 bases from V and 6 bases from J, with 9 bases in between. The germline gives CDR1 SGDLS, CDR2 YYNGEE. The CDR3 sequence is 14 residues long. In DNA, the CDR3 is TGTGCCAGCAGCGTAGTACAGCTATCCGGGGAGCTGTTTTTT. Its translation is CASSVVQLSGELFF.

The genes are TRBV14 and TRBJ2-3; D not resolved. The germline V and J ends were trimmed by 3 bases and 7 bases, with 5 bases remaining between them. This CDR3 has 11 residues. The germline CDR1 and CDR2 sequences are SGHDN and FVKESK. CDR3 in amino acids: CASSQSYTQYF. DNA for the CDR3: TGTGCCAGCAGCCAGTCATATACGCAGTATTTT.

V is TRBV19 and J is TRBJ2-1; D perhaps matches TRBD1 (6 bases). V was cut by 6 bases and J by 7 bases, with 16 bases left in between. The V gene's germline CDR1 is LNHDA and CDR2 SQIVND (reference sequence). This CDR3 comprises 14 residues. CDR3 sequence: CASRSGGSWNEQFF. CDR3 bases: TGTGCCAGTAGGTCTGGGGGCAGTTGGAATGAGCAGTTCTTC.

V usage is TRBV15 and J usage is TRBJ2-1, with TRBD1 as a possible D gene (6 bases). V was cut by 5 bases and J by 0 bases, with 8 bases left in between. Germline V gene data show CDR1 as LNHNV and CDR2 as YYDKDF (reference sequence). CDR3 length: 14 amino acids. The CDR3 coding sequence is TGTGCCACCAGCGCACAGGGCTCCTACAATGAGCAGTTCTTC. Its translation: CATSAQGSYNEQFF.

The rearrangement joins TRBV20-1 to TRBJ2-7, with 10 bases matching TRBD1. V lost 3 bases, J lost 4 bases, and 6 bases stayed unmatched. Germline V gives CDR1 DFQATT, CDR2 SNEGSKA (reference sequence). CDR3 length: 14 residues. This CDR3 is CSASGDRGMYEQYF. CDR3 nucleotides: TGCAGTGCTAGTGGGGACAGGGGAATGTACGAGCAGTACTTC.

Worth noting for this clone: In the same sample, other DNA sequences code for this CDR3. The chain links TRBV15 to TRBJ1-1, with TRBD1 as a possible D gene (5 bases). Per the germline V gene, CDR1 is LNHNV and CDR2 is YYDKDF (reference sequence). This CDR3 is built from 14 residues. V was shortened by 0 bases and J by 2 bases, with 7 bases between the two germline ends. For the CDR3, the DNA is TGTGCCACCAGCAGAGAAGACAGAAACACTGAAGCTTTCTTT. It translates to CATSREDRNTEAFF.

The rearrangement uses TRBV7-9 and TRBJ2-3, with D perhaps matching TRBD2 (6 bases). This CDR3 region has 13 residues. Germline CDR1 is SEHNR and CDR2 is FQNEAQ (reference sequence). V was shortened by 1 base and J by 5 bases, with 7 bases between the two germline ends. CDR3 region: CASSLGEVDTQYF. CDR3 coding DNA: TGTGCCAGCAGCTTAGGGGAGGTAGATACGCAGTATTTT.

The chain links TRBV6-1 to TRBJ2-1; D is undetermined. Trimming removed 3 bases from V and 10 bases from J, with 13 bases in between. In germline, CDR1 is MNHNS, CDR2 SASEGT. The CDR3 runs to 13 residues. In DNA form, the CDR3 reads TGTGCCAGCAGTGATCGGTCTCCAGGCGAGCAGTTCTTC. Translated, it gives CASSDRSPGEQFF.

This chain joins TRBV11-2 and TRBJ2-1; 8 nucleotides align to TRBD2. Germline CDR1 reads SGHAT; CDR2 reads FQNNGV. The CDR3 loop spans 15 amino acids. The junction had 7 bases not matched to a gene; V was cut back by 5 bases and J by 4 bases. CDR3 in DNA: TGTGCCAGCAGCCGGACGGGAGGGACTTACAATGAGCAGTTCTTC. This encodes CASSRTGGTYNEQFF.

The chain combines TRBV13 with TRBJ2-3, with 9 bases identical to TRBD2. This CDR3 is built from 15 residues. After removal of 8 bases from V and 0 bases from J, the junction contained 6 bases not matched to a gene. In germline, CDR1 is PRHDT, CDR2 FYEKMQ (reference sequence). The CDR3 sequence: CASCRLAVSTDTQYF. DNA for the CDR3: TGTGCCAGCTGCCGACTAGCGGTTAGCACAGATACGCAGTATTTT.

The sample holds many counts of this clone. The V gene is TRBV7-6, the J gene TRBJ2-2, with a weak D call TRBD1 (5 bases). The germline gives CDR1 SGHVS, CDR2 FNYEAQ. The CDR3 has 14 residues. Trimming stripped 2 bases from V and 7 bases from J, with 11 bases between. The DNA of the CDR3 is TGTGCCAGCAGCTTAAGGACCGACAGCGGGGAGCTGTTTTTT. It yields the protein CASSLRTDSGELFF.

The V gene is TRBV28, the J gene TRBJ1-6; D is ambiguous. CDR1 MDHEN and CDR2 SYDVKM come from the germline V gene. V lost 3 bases and J lost 10, with 13 bases in between. The CDR3 is made up of 14 amino acids. The CDR3 loop is CASSFGGVGSPLHF. As DNA, the CDR3 is TGTGCCAGCAGTTTCGGAGGCGTAGGGTCACCCCTCCACTTT.

The chain combines TRBV2 with TRBJ1-2; TRBD1 matches at 7 bases. The CDR3 totals 15 residues. The trim removed 0 bases at V and 8 bases at J, leaving 9 bases unmatched. CDR1 is SNHLY, CDR2 FYNNEI, per germline. The CDR3, as DNA: TGTGCCAGCAGTGAAGCGCTTAGGACAGGAGTAGGCTACACCTTC. The encoded protein is CASSEALRTGVGYTF.

Note on this clone: A read error may produce the germline difference seen at one junction end. This chain uses TRBV9 with TRBJ2-7, with TRBD2 matching 8 bases. Germline V gene sequence: CDR1 SGDLS, CDR2 YYNGEE. The CDR3 covers 15 residues. CDR3 sequence: CASGVGALADYEQYF. The CDR3 coding sequence is TGTGCCAGCGGCGTAGGGGCACTAGCGGACTACGAGCAGTACTTC.

In this sample, this clone turned up a few times. The chain couples TRBV6-4 to TRBJ1-2; the match to TRBD1 covers 7 bases. Germline loops: CDR1 MRHNA, CDR2 SNTAGT. The CDR3 consists of 13 residues. V trimming: 6 bases; J trimming: 4 bases; junction bases outside the gene matches: 5. The CDR3 reads CASSPTGFYGYTF. DNA of the CDR3: TGTGCCAGCAGCCCGACAGGGTTCTATGGCTACACCTTC.

The CDR3 DNA is TGCGCCAGCAGCCACCGAAGCGCTTTTGGGGGCTACACCTTC. Residues: CASSHRSAFGGYTF. The V call is TRBV4-3, the J call TRBJ1-2; D is ambiguous. Germline V lookup: CDR1 LGHNA, CDR2 YSLEER. Trimming pared 3 bases from V and 8 bases from J, leaving 16 bases between. This CDR3 has 14 amino acids.

The table lists this clone with a count of one. The rearrangement links TRBV7-6 to TRBJ2-3, with 8 bases aligning to TRBD2. This CDR3 is 15 amino acids long. CDR1 SGHVS and CDR2 FNYEAQ come from the germline V gene. Trimming at V came to 1 base and at J to 6 bases, leaving 6 bases not matched to a gene. The CDR3 DNA reads as TGTGCCAGCAGCTTAGTTCGGGGGGGGGCGGATACGCAGTATTTT. This translates into CASSLVRGGADTQYF. The full variable domain, completed using reference TRBV7-6 and TRBJ2-3, is GAGVSQSPRYKVTKRGQDVALRCDPISGHVSLYWYRQALGQGPEFLTYFNYEAQQDKSGLPNDRFSAERPEGSISTLTIQRTEQRDSAMYRCASSLVRGGADTQYFGPGTRLTVL.

The rearrangement links TRBV5-5 to TRBJ1-4; 10 positions agree with TRBD1. The length of the CDR3 is 14 residues. V lost 3 bases to trimming and J lost 7 bases; unmatched junction nucleotides: 3. The germline V gene has CDR1 SGHKS and CDR2 YYEKEE (reference sequence). The CDR3 sequence: CASSSGTGVEKLFF. DNA of the CDR3: TGTGCCAGCAGCTCCGGGACAGGGGTTGAAAAACTGTTTTTT.

The chain employs TRBV7-9 and TRBJ2-7, with 8 bases aligning to TRBD2. The CDR3 runs to 15 residues. Germline CDR1 SEHNR, CDR2 FQNEAQ (reference sequence). Trimming removed 5 bases from V and 1 base from J; junction bases left unmatched: 7. CDR3: CASSPRLASSYEQYF. The CDR3 DNA reads TGTGCCAGCAGCCCCCGACTAGCGAGTTCCTACGAGCAGTACTTC.